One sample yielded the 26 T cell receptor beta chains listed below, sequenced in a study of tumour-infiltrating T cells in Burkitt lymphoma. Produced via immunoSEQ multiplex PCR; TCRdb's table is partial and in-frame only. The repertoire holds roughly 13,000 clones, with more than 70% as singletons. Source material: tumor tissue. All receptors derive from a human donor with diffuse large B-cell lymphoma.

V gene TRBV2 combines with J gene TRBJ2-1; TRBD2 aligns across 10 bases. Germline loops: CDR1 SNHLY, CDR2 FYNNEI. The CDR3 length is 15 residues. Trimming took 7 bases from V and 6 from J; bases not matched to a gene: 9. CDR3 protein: CASTLPSGSRNEQFF. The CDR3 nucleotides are TGTGCCAGCACCCTGCCTAGCGGGAGTCGCAATGAGCAGTTCTTC.

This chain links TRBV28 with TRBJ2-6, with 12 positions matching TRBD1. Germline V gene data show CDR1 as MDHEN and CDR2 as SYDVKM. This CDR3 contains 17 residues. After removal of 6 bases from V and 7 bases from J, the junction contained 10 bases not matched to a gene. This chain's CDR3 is CASRGTGGADLANVLTF. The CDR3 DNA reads TGTGCCAGCAGAGGGACAGGGGGCGCAGATCTAGCCAACGTCCTGACTTTC. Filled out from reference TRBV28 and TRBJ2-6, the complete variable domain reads DVKVTQSSRYLVKRTGEKVFLECVQDMDHENMFWYRQDPGLGLRLIYFSYDVKMKEKGDIPEGYSVSREKKERFSLILESASTNQTSMYLCASRGTGGADLANVLTFGAGSRLTVL.

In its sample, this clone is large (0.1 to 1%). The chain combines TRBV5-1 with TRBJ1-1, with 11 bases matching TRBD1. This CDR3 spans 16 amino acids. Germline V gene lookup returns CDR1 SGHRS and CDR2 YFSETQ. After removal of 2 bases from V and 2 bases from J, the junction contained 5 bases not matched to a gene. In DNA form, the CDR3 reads TGCGCCAGCAGCTTTGGGACAGGGGGGATCAACACTGAAGCTTTCTTT. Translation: CASSFGTGGINTEAFF.

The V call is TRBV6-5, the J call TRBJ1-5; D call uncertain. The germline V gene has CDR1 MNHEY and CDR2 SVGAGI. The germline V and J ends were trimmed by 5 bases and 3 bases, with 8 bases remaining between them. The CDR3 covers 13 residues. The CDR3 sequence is CASSPIPNQPQHF. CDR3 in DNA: TGTGCCAGCAGTCCAATCCCCAATCAGCCCCAGCATTTT.

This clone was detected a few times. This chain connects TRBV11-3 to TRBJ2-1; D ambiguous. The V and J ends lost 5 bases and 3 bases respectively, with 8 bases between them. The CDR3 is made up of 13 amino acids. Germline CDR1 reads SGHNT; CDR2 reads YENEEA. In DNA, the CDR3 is TGTGCCAGCAGCGGACGGATCTACAATGAGCAGTTCTTC. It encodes CASSGRIYNEQFF.

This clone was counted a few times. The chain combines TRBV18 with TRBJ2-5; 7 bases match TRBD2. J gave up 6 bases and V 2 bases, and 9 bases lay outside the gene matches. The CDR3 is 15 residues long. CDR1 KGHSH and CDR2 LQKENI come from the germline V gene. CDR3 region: CASSPEGGPQKTQYF. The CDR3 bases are TGTGCCAGCTCACCAGAGGGAGGGCCTCAAAAGACCCAGTACTTC. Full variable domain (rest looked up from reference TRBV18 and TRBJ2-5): NAGVMQNPRHLVRRRGQEARLRCSPMKGHSHVYWYRQLPEEGLKFMVYLQKENIIDESGMPKERFSAEFPKEGPSILRIQQVVRGDSAAYFCASSPEGGPQKTQYFGPGTRLLVL.

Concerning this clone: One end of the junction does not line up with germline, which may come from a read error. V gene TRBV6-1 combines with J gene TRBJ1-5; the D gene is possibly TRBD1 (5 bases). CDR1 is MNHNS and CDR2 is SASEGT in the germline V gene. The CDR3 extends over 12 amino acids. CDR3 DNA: TGTGCCTGCAGGGTTTACAATCAGCCCCAGCATTTT. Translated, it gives CACRVYNQPQHF.

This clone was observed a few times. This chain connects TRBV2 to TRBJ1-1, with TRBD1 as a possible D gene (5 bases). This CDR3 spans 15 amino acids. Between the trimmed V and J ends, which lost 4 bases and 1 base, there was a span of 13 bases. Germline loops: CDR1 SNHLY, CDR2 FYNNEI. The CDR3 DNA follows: TGTGCCAGCAGTGGGCTCTGGGGCCAGAACACTGAAGCTTTCTTT. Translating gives CASSGLWGQNTEAFF.

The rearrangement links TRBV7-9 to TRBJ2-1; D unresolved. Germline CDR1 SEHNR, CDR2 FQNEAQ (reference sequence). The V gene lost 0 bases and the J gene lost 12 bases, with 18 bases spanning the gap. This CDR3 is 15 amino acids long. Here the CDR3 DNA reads TGTGCCAGCAGCTTAGCGCGGACGGTACAATCGGGGCAGTTCTTC. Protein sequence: CASSLARTVQSGQFF. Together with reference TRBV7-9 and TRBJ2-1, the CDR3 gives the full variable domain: DTGVSQNPRHKITKRGQNVTFRCDPISEHNRLYWYRQTLGQGPEFLTYFQNEAQLEKSRLLSDRFSAERPKGSFSTLEIQRTEQGDSAMYLCASSLARTVQSGQFFGPGTRLTVL.

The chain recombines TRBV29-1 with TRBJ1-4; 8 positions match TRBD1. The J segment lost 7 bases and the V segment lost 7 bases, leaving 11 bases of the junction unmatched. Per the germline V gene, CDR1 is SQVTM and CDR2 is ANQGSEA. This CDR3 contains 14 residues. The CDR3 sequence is CSAQGQGPGEKLFF. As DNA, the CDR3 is TGCAGCGCCCAAGGACAGGGCCCGGGTGAAAAACTGTTTTTT.

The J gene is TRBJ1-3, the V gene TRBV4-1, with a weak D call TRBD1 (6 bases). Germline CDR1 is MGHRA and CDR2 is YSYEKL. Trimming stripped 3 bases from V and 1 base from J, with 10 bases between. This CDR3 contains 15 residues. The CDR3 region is CASSQFRGSGNTIYF. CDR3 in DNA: TGCGCCAGCAGCCAGTTCAGGGGTTCTGGAAACACCATATATTTT.

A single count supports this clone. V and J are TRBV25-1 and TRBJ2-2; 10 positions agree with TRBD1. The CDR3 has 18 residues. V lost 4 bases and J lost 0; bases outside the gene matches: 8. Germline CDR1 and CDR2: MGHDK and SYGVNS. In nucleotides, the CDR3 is TGTGCCAGCAGTGCTTCAAAGGGACAGGGGACGAACACCGGGGAGCTGTTTTTT. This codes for CASSASKGQGTNTGELFF.

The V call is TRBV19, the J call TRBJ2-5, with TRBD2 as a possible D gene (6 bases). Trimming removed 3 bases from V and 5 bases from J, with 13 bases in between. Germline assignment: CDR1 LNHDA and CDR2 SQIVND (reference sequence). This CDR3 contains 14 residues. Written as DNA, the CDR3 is TGTGCCAGTAGTATGGAGGGTATTGTGGAGACCCAGTACTTC. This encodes CASSMEGIVETQYF. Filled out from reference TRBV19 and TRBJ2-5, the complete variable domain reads DGGITQSPKYLFRKEGQNVTLSCEQNLNHDAMYWYRQDPGQGLRLIYYSQIVNDFQKGDIAEGYSVSREKKESFPLTVTSAQKNPTAFYLCASSMEGIVETQYFGPGTRLLVL.

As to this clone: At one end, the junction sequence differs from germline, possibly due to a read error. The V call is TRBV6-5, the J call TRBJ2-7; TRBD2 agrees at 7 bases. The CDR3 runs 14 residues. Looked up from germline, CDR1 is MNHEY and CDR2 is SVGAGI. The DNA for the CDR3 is TGTGCCAGCAATTACGAGCGGGGAGGAAACGAGCAGTACTTC. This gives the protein CASNYERGGNEQYF.

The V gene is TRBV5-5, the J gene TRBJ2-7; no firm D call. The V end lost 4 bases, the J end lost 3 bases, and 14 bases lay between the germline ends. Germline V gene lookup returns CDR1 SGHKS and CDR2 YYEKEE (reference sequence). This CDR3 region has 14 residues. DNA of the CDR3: TGTGCCAGCAGCACTAAAAGAGACGGCTACGAGCAGTACGTC. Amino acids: CASSTKRDGYEQYV.

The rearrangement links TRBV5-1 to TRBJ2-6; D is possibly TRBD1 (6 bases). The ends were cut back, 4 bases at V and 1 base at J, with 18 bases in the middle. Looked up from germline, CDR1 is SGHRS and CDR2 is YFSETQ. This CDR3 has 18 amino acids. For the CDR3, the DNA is TGCGCCAGCAGCGTCCGGGACAAGGGAGTTTCTGGGGCCAACGTCCTGACTTTC. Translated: CASSVRDKGVSGANVLTF.

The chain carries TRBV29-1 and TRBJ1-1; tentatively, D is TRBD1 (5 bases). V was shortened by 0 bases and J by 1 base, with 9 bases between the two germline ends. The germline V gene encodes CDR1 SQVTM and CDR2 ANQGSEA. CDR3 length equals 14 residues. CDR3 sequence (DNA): TGCAGCGTTGAAGATCAGGGATGGAACACTGAAGCTTTCTTT. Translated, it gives CSVEDQGWNTEAFF.

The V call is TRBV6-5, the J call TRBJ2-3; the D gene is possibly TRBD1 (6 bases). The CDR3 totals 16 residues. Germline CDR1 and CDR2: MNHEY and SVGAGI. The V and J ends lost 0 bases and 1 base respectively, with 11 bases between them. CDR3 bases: TGTGCCAGCAGTTACTCGACCAGGGGAGGCACAGATACGCAGTATTTT. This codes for CASSYSTRGGTDTQYF.

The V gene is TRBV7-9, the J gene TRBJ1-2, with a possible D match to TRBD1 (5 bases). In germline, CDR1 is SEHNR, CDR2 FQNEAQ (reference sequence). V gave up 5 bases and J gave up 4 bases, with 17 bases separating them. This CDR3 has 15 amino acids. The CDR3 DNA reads TGTGCCAGCAGCCTAGGGGAATCCCCAAGCTATGGCTACACCTTC. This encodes CASSLGESPSYGYTF.

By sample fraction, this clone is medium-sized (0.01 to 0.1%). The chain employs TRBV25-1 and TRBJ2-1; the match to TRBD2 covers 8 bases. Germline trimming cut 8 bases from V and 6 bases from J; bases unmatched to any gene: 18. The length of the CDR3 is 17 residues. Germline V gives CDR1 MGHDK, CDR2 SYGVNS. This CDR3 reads CASRSLSGREGPNEQFF. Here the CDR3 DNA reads TGTGCCAGCCGCTCACTTTCGGGACGGGAGGGCCCCAATGAGCAGTTCTTC.

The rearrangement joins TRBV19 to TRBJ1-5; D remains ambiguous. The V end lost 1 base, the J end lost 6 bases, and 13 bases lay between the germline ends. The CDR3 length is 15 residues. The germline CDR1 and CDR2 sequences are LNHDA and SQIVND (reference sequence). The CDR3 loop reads CASSIGLNLPQPQHF. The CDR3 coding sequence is TGTGCCAGTAGTATAGGTTTGAACTTACCTCAGCCCCAGCATTTT.

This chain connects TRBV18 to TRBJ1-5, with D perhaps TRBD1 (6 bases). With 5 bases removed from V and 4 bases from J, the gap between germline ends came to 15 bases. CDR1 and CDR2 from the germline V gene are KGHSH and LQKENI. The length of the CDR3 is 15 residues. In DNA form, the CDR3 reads TGTGCCAGCTCAGTGGTCCGGGACAAAAATCAGCCCCAGCATTTT. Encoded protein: CASSVVRDKNQPQHF.

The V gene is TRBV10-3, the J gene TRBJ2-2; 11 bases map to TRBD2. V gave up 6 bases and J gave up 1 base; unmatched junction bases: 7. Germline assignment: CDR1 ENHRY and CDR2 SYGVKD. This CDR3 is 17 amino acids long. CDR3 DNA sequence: TGTGCCATCAGCTTTAGCGGGAGGGCGGGGAACACCGGGGAGCTGTTTTTT. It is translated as CAISFSGRAGNTGELFF.

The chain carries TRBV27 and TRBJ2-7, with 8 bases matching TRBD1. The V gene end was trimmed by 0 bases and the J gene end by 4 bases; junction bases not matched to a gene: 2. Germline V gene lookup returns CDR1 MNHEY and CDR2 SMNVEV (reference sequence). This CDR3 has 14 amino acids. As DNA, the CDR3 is TGTGCCAGCAGTTTATCGACAGGGGCATACGAGCAGTACGTC. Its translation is CASSLSTGAYEQYV.

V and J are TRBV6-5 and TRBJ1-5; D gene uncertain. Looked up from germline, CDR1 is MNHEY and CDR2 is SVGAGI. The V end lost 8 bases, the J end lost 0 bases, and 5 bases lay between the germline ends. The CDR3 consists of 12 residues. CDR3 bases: TGTGCCAGCCGGGTTAGCAATCAGCCCCAGCATTTT. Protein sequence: CASRVSNQPQHF.

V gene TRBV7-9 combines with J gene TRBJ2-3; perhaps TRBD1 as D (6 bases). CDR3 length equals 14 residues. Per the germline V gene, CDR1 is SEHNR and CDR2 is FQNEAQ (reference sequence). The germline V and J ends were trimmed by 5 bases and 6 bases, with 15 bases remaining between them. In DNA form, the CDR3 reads TGTGCCAGCAGCCTGTCGGACAGAGACGATACGCAGTATTTT. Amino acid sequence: CASSLSDRDDTQYF.